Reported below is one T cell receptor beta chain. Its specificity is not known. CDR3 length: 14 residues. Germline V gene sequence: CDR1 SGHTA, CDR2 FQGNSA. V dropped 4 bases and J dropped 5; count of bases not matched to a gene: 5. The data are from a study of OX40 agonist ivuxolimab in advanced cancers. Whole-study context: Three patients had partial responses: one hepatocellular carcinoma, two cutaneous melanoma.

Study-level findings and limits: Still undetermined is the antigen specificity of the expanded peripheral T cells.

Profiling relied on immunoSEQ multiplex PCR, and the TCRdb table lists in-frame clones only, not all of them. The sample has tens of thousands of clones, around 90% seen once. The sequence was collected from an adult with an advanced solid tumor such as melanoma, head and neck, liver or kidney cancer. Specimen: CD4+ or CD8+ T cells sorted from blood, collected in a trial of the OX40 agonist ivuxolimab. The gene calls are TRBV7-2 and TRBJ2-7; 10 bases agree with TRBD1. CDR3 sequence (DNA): TGTGCCAGCAGCTACCGGGACAGGGGCCACGAGCAGTACTTC. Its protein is CASSYRDRGHEQYF.